This passage covers 30 T cell receptor beta chains from one sample sequenced in a study of T cell changes during pregnancy in multiple sclerosis. Sequenced by immunoSEQ multiplex PCR; TCRdb stores in-frame clones only, minus some. The sample lists about 60,000 clones, around 93% occurring once. This sample comprised peripheral blood, obtained in the first trimester of pregnancy. These TCRs come from a female donor with multiple sclerosis, enrolled in a pregnancy study.

The chain has TRBV7-9 and TRBJ1-2; D gene unclear. Trimming took off 5 bases at V and 1 base at J, with 8 bases between the two ends. This CDR3 is 13 amino acids long. Germline values: CDR1 SEHNR, CDR2 FQNEAQ (reference sequence). CDR3 in amino acids: CASSPMNNYGYTF. CDR3 in DNA: TGTGCCAGCAGCCCTATGAATAACTATGGCTACACCTTC.

This clone showed up just once. This chain's CDR3 is CASSPEYPAYEQYF. The CDR3, as DNA: TGTGCCAGCTCACCGGAGTACCCCGCCTACGAGCAGTACTTC. J is TRBJ2-7 and V is TRBV18, with D uncertain. The CDR3 covers 14 residues. Germline lookup yields CDR1 KGHSH and CDR2 LQKENI. Trimming removed 3 bases at V and 2 bases at J, with 11 bases between.

The CDR3 protein is CASSIGGGTGNEKLFF. CDR3 in DNA: TGTGCCAGTAGTATAGGAGGGGGGACAGGGAATGAAAAACTGTTTTTT. The rearrangement links TRBV19 to TRBJ1-4, with TRBD1 identical over 9 bases. This CDR3 is built from 16 residues. V lost 1 base, J lost 5 bases, and 5 bases stayed unmatched. Germline assignment: CDR1 LNHDA and CDR2 SQIVND (reference sequence).

The chain uses TRBV4-3 and TRBJ2-3; 9 bases map to TRBD1. This CDR3 has 14 amino acids. CDR1 is LGHNA and CDR2 is YSLEER in the germline V gene. After removal of 5 bases from V and 5 bases from J, the junction contained 5 bases not matched to a gene. The CDR3 loop is CASSSPGQGDTQYF. DNA of the CDR3: TGCGCCAGCAGCTCGCCGGGACAGGGAGATACGCAGTATTTT.

The V gene is TRBV10-3, the J gene TRBJ2-5; 8 bases are a match to TRBD1. The CDR3 runs 14 residues. The junction had 6 bases not matched to a gene; V was cut back by 6 bases and J by 3 bases. Germline V gives CDR1 ENHRY, CDR2 SYGVKD. The CDR3 nucleotides are TGTGCCATCAGCCGGACAGGGAGAGAAGAGACCCAGTACTTC. It is translated as CAISRTGREETQYF.

J is TRBJ2-7 and V is TRBV5-4; maybe TRBD1 (6 bases). The CDR3 loop spans 14 amino acids. Trimming removed 1 base at V and 2 bases at J, with 10 bases between. Germline CDR1 SGHNT, CDR2 YYREEE (reference sequence). In DNA form, the CDR3 reads TGTGCCAGCAGCTTGCCGGACAGCCCCTACGAGCAGTACTTC. Its protein product is CASSLPDSPYEQYF.

The chain couples TRBV19 to TRBJ2-3; D might be TRBD2 (5 bases). Per germline, CDR1 LNHDA and CDR2 SQIVND (reference sequence). Trimming pared 1 base from V and 0 bases from J, leaving 8 bases between. The CDR3 spans 15 residues. CDR3 protein: CASSIVGGSTDTQYF. The CDR3 bases are TGTGCCAGTAGTATAGTCGGCGGGAGCACAGATACGCAGTATTTT. Using reference TRBV19 and TRBJ2-3 for the parts outside the CDR3, the full variable domain is DGGITQSPKYLFRKEGQNVTLSCEQNLNHDAMYWYRQDPGQGLRLIYYSQIVNDFQKGDIAEGYSVSREKKESFPLTVTSAQKNPTAFYLCASSIVGGSTDTQYFGPGTRLTVL.

This clone appeared a single time. V is TRBV7-2 and J is TRBJ2-3; the match to TRBD2 covers 9 bases. V dropped 7 bases and J dropped 4; count of bases not matched to a gene: 6. In germline, CDR1 is SGHTA, CDR2 FQGNSA. The CDR3 totals 14 residues. This chain's CDR3 is CASKREARSDTQYF. CDR3 coding DNA: TGTGCCAGCAAGCGGGAGGCGAGATCAGATACGCAGTATTTT.

Written as DNA, the CDR3 is TGTGCCAGCAGCTTTGGGACACTCTCTGGAAACACCATATATTTT. It is translated as CASSFGTLSGNTIYF. This chain joins TRBV7-9 and TRBJ1-3; possible D gene TRBD1, 6 bases. Germline V gene data show CDR1 as SEHNR and CDR2 as FQNEAQ (reference sequence). The length of the CDR3 is 15 residues. Trimming removed 3 bases from V and 0 bases from J, with 9 bases in between.

The DNA of the CDR3 is TGTGCCAGCAGCAGAGGGACAGGGATGAACACTGAAGCTTTCTTT. Its protein is CASSRGTGMNTEAFF. This chain connects TRBV7-6 to TRBJ1-1; 9 positions match TRBD1. The CDR3 has 15 residues. V dropped 5 bases and J dropped 0; count of bases not matched to a gene: 4. CDR1 SGHVS and CDR2 FNYEAQ come from the germline V gene.

This chain joins TRBV5-1 and TRBJ2-5; D is undetermined. The DNA end is more similar to TRBJ2-7, so the J call may be wrong. The CDR3 runs 14 residues. The germline CDR1 and CDR2 sequences are SGHRS and YFSETQ. CDR3 coding DNA: TGCGCCAGCAGCTTGGCGGGTCGCGAATACGAGCAGTACTTC. This codes for CASSLAGREYEQYF.

The CDR3 loop is CASSTPRVEQYF. The CDR3 DNA reads as TGTGCCAGCAGCACTCCGCGGGTGGAGCAGTACTTC. The rearrangement links TRBV9 to TRBJ2-7; possibly TRBD2 for D (5 bases). With 4 bases removed from V and 7 bases from J, the gap between germline ends came to 12 bases. The CDR3 spans 12 residues. In germline, CDR1 is SGDLS, CDR2 YYNGEE.

The chain is built from TRBV19 and TRBJ2-1; 11 bases match TRBD2. V was clipped by 2 bases and J by 5 bases; unmatched bases: 8. The CDR3 contains 17 residues. Looked up from germline, CDR1 is LNHDA and CDR2 is SQIVND (reference sequence). The CDR3 region has the DNA TGTGCCAGTAGTATACTTCCCCCGGGACTAGCGGACAATGAGCAGTTCTTC. Protein product: CASSILPPGLADNEQFF.

This chain connects TRBV9 to TRBJ1-1, with D tentatively TRBD1 (6 bases). The CDR3 extends over 15 amino acids. Trimming stripped 2 bases from V and 0 bases from J, with 11 bases between. Germline V lookup: CDR1 SGDLS, CDR2 YYNGEE. The CDR3 region has the DNA TGTGCCAGCAGCGTCGGACAGACCATGAACACTGAAGCTTTCTTT. It encodes CASSVGQTMNTEAFF.

J is TRBJ2-1 and V is TRBV4-3; D possibly corresponds to TRBD1 (6 bases). This CDR3 is 15 amino acids long. CDR1 is LGHNA, CDR2 YSLEER, per germline. The V end lost 2 bases, the J end lost 8 bases, and 16 bases lay between the germline ends. In DNA form, the CDR3 reads TGCGCCAGCAGCCAATTTCCGGACAGTGTGGATGAGCAGTTCTTC. It translates to CASSQFPDSVDEQFF.

The sample holds one count of this clone. The chain joins TRBV4-1 to TRBJ2-7, with a weak D call TRBD2 (5 bases). Trimming took off 4 bases at V and 5 bases at J, with 18 bases between the two ends. The germline V gene encodes CDR1 MGHRA and CDR2 YSYEKL. The CDR3 length is 15 residues. CDR3 region: CASSPLGEVVDEQYF. CDR3 coding DNA: TGCGCCAGCAGCCCCCTGGGAGAGGTAGTGGACGAGCAGTACTTC.

V gene TRBV6-4 combines with J gene TRBJ2-1; tentatively, D is TRBD2 (6 bases). The CDR3 is 15 residues long. The germline gives CDR1 MRHNA, CDR2 SNTAGT. Trimming removed 8 bases at V and 2 bases at J, with 16 bases between. CDR3 bases: TGTGCCAGCGGGAGAGAAGCGGGTACCTACAATGAGCAGTTCTTC. This codes for CASGREAGTYNEQFF.

This clone was seen once. The CDR3 protein is CSVETGEPYEQYF. The CDR3 coding sequence is TGCAGCGTTGAGACAGGAGAACCCTACGAGCAGTACTTC. V gene TRBV29-1 combines with J gene TRBJ2-7; tentative D call: TRBD1 (6 bases). The CDR3 totals 13 residues. Deletions cut 3 bases from V and 2 bases from J, with 11 bases between. Germline V gene sequence: CDR1 SQVTM, CDR2 ANQGSEA.

This clone was observed a few times. The chain joins TRBV6-5 to TRBJ2-2; TRBD2 might be the D (6 bases). The CDR3 runs to 16 residues. V gave up 2 bases and J gave up 5 bases, with 15 bases separating them. Germline values: CDR1 MNHEY, CDR2 SVGAGI. CDR3: CASSYETGVRTGELFF. The CDR3 DNA is TGTGCCAGCAGTTACGAGACGGGAGTCAGGACCGGGGAGCTGTTTTTT.

The genes are TRBV7-9 and TRBJ2-1, with 8 bases lining up with TRBD2. V shed 5 bases, J shed 1 base, and the junction held 7 bases outside the gene matches. Per the germline V gene, CDR1 is SEHNR and CDR2 is FQNEAQ (reference sequence). The CDR3 runs 16 residues. The DNA for the CDR3 is TGTGCCAGCAGCCGTCAAGCGGGAGTTTCCTACAATGAGCAGTTCTTC. Translated, it gives CASSRQAGVSYNEQFF.

The chain has TRBV5-6 and TRBJ2-1, with a tentative D call TRBD2 (5 bases). The CDR3 totals 15 residues. The V and J ends lost 0 bases and 1 base respectively, with 8 bases between them. Germline V CDR1 and CDR2: SGHDT, YYEEEE. The CDR3 spells CASSLGLASYNEQFF. CDR3 coding DNA: TGTGCCAGCAGCTTGGGGCTAGCTTCCTACAATGAGCAGTTCTTC. Drawing the rest from reference TRBV5-6 and TRBJ2-1, the complete variable domain is DAGVTQSPTHLIKTRGQQVTLRCSPKSGHDTVSWYQQALGQGPQFIFQYYEEEERQRGNFPDRFSGHQFPNYSSELNVNALLLGDSALYLCASSLGLASYNEQFFGPGTRLTVL.

The chain uses TRBV19 and TRBJ2-7, with 10 nucleotides matching TRBD2. The junction had 6 bases not matched to a gene; V was cut back by 3 bases and J by 4 bases. This CDR3 is 15 amino acids long. The V gene's germline CDR1 is LNHDA and CDR2 SQIVND (reference sequence). The CDR3 DNA follows: TGTGCCAGTAGTATTGTCGGGACTAGCGATTACGAGCAGTACTTC. Residues: CASSIVGTSDYEQYF.

This clone occurred once. V gene TRBV6-4 combines with J gene TRBJ2-1; 9 nucleotides align to TRBD2. V was pared by 3 bases and J by 0 bases, with 0 bases of the junction left unmatched. The germline V gene encodes CDR1 MRHNA and CDR2 SNTAGT. The CDR3 runs to 15 residues. The CDR3 spells CASSETSGSYNEQFF. As DNA, the CDR3 is TGTGCCAGCAGTGAGACTAGCGGCTCCTACAATGAGCAGTTCTTC.

V gene TRBV7-6 combines with J gene TRBJ2-1; 8 nucleotides line up with TRBD2. Trimming at V came to 1 base and at J to 8 bases, leaving 16 bases not matched to a gene. Germline V gene sequence: CDR1 SGHVS, CDR2 FNYEAQ. This CDR3 spans 18 amino acids. This CDR3 reads CASSLVPTGSGSWDEQFF. The CDR3 DNA is TGTGCCAGCAGCTTAGTCCCAACTGGAAGCGGGAGTTGGGATGAGCAGTTCTTC.

The chain carries TRBV7-3 and TRBJ2-1; D perhaps matches TRBD2 (7 bases). CDR1 SGHTA and CDR2 FQGTGA come from the germline V gene. V lost 4 bases and J lost 7, with 17 bases in between. The CDR3 has 15 residues. CDR3: CASSSGAAGVNEQFF. The DNA for the CDR3 is TGTGCCAGCAGCTCAGGGGCTGCGGGAGTGAATGAGCAGTTCTTC.

V and J are TRBV10-3 and TRBJ1-2, with 10 bases aligning to TRBD1. V lost 5 bases, J lost 2 bases, and 8 bases stayed unmatched. CDR3 size: 16 residues. Germline V gene data show CDR1 as ENHRY and CDR2 as SYGVKD. In nucleotides, the CDR3 is TGTGCCATCAGTCCCGAAGGACAGGGGGGAAACTATGGCTACACCTTC. This encodes CAISPEGQGGNYGYTF.

The chain couples TRBV30 to TRBJ2-2; D might be TRBD1 (6 bases). Trimming shortened V by 4 bases and J by 7 bases, and 13 bases separated the two germline ends. Per the germline V gene, CDR1 is GTSNPN and CDR2 is SVGIG (reference sequence). This CDR3 has 13 residues. The CDR3 here is CAWTGTRNGELFF. The DNA of the CDR3 is TGTGCCTGGACCGGGACACGGAACGGGGAGCTGTTTTTT. The entire variable domain, with the rest obtained from reference TRBV30 and TRBJ2-2, is as follows: SQTIHQWPATLVQPVGSPLSLECTVEGTSNPNLYWYRQAAGRGLQLLFYSVGIGQISSEVPQNLSASRPQDRQFILSSKKLLLSDSGFYLCAWTGTRNGELFFGEGSRLTVL.

This clone was recorded once. The rearrangement uses TRBV4-2 and TRBJ2-2, with 7 bases fitting TRBD2. J gave up 3 bases and V 0 bases, and 16 bases lay outside the gene matches. The germline V gene has CDR1 LGHNA and CDR2 YNFKEQ. The CDR3 is 20 amino acids. The CDR3 sequence: CASSQDRRLAATWDTGELFF. CDR3 in DNA: TGTGCCAGCAGCCAAGATCGCCGGCTAGCGGCTACGTGGGACACCGGGGAGCTGTTTTTT.

The chain combines TRBV9 with TRBJ2-1; tentative D call: TRBD1 (5 bases). The length of the CDR3 is 14 residues. Deletions cut 0 bases from V and 7 bases from J, with 11 bases between. Germline-derived CDR1 and CDR2 are SGDLS and YYNGEE. In DNA, the CDR3 is TGTGCCAGCAGCGTAGTTGGGGCTAGTAATGAGCAGTTCTTC. Amino acid sequence: CASSVVGASNEQFF.

CDR3 in DNA: TGTGCCAGCAGCTTAGATACCTCGCGAGCGGGCTATGGCTACGAGCAGTACTTC. Its protein is CASSLDTSRAGYGYEQYF. The chain has TRBV11-2 and TRBJ2-7; TRBD2 might be the D (6 bases). CDR1 and CDR2 from the germline V gene are SGHAT and FQNNGV. V shed 0 bases and J shed 3 bases, with 21 bases lying between them. This CDR3 spans 18 amino acids.